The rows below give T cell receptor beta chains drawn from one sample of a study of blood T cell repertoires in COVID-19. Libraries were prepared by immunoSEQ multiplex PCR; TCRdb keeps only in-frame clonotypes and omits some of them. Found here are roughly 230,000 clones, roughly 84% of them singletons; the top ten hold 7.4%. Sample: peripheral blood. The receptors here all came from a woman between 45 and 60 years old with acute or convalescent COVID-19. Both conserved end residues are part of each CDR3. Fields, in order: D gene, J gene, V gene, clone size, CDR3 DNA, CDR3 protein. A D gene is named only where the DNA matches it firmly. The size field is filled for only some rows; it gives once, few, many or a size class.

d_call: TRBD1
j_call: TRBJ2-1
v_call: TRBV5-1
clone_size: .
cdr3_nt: TGCGCCAGCAGCTTGCAGGGGGCGCGCAATGAGCAGTTCTTC
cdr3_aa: CASSLQGARNEQFF

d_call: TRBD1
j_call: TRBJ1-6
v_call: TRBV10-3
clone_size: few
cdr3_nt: TGTGCCATCAGTGAGTGGGACAGGGGGGGTTCACCCCTCCACTTT
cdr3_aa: CAISEWDRGGSPLHF

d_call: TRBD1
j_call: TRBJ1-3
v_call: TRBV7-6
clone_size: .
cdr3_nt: TGTGCCAGCAGCCCCGACAGGGGGAGAGGAAACACCATATATTTT
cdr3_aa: CASSPDRGRGNTIYF

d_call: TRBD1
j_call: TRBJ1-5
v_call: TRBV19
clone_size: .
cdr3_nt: TGTGCCAGTAGTACACTGGGACAGGCCTACAATCAGCCCCAGCATTTT
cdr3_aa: CASSTLGQAYNQPQHF

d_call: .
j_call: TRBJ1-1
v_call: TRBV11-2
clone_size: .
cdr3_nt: TGTGCCAGCAGCTTAATCACAGGGAAGACTGAAGCTTTCTTT
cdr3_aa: CASSLITGKTEAFF

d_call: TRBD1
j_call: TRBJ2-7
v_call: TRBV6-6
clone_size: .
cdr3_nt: TGTGCCAGCAGTTACTCAGGGGGCACCTACGAGCAGTACTTC
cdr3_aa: CASSYSGGTYEQYF

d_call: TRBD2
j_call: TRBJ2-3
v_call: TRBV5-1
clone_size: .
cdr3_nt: TGCGCCAGCAGCTTGGGGTCCCTCCTAGCGGCCACAGATACGCAGTATTTT
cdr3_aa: CASSLGSLLAATDTQYF

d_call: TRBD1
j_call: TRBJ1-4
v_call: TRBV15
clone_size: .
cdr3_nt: TGTGCCACCAGCAGAGGGGACAGGCAGGGGTACGAAAAACTGTTTTTT
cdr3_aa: CATSRGDRQGYEKLFF

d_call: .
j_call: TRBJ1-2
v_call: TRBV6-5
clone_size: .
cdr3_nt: TGTGCCAGCGCCCCCGGGGACTATGGCTACACCTTC
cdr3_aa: CASAPGDYGYTF

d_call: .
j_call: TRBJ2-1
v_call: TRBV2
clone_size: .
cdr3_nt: TGTGCCAGCAGTGTACAGGGAACCCTTATGCTCTTC
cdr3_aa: CASSVQGTLMLF

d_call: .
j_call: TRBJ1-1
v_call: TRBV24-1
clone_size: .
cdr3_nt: TGTGCCACCAGTGATCCGGGCCGGGGTTCGGAAGCTTTCTTT
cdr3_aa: CATSDPGRGSEAFF

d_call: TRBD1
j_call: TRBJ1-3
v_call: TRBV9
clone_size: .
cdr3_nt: TGTGCCAGCAGCGTATTGTCCCAGGGGGCAGGAAACACCATATATTTT
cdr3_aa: CASSVLSQGAGNTIYF

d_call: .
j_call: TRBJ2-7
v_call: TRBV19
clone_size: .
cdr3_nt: TGTGCCAGTAGTACCCCCGGACGGGGGGCCAGCTACGAGCAGTACTTC
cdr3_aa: CASSTPGRGASYEQYF

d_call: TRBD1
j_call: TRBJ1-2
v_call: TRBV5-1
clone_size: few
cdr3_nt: TGCGCCAGCAGCTTGGGAGGACAGGGGGCCTATGGCTACACCTTC
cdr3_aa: CASSLGGQGAYGYTF

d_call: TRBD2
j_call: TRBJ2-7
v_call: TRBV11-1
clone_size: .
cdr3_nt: TGTGCCAGCAGCTTAACTAGCGGGACCTACGAGCAGTACTTC
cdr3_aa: CASSLTSGTYEQYF

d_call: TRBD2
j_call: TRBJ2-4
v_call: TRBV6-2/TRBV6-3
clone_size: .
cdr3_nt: TGTGCCAGCAGTAGTAGCGGGGGGGCCGGAAACATTCAGTACTTC
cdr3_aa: CASSSSGGAGNIQYF

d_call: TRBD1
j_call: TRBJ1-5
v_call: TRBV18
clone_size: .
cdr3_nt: TGTGCCAGCTCACCACAGGGACAGGGGCTACAGCCCCAGCATTTT
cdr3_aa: CASSPQGQGLQPQHF